These 16 T cell receptor beta chains originate from one sample sequenced in a study of PD-1 blockade in mismatch repair-deficient tumors (TCRdb year 2017). Library method: the immunoSEQ multiplex PCR assay. TCRdb holds this immuneACCESS table with in-frame rearrangements only. Some clones are missing; in checked studies, unresolved V genes explain under half, and the rest has no known cause. This sample holds approximately 110,000 clones; about 80% were observed only once. The ten largest clonotypes hold roughly 4.5% of the sample. This sample comprised peripheral blood, obtained approximately 60 weeks after starting pembrolizumab. Source of these receptors: an adult with mismatch repair-deficient cancer.

This clone was seen a single time. This chain links TRBV4-1 with TRBJ2-2; 8 bases are shared with TRBD2. V trimming: 5 bases; J trimming: 0 bases; junction bases outside the gene matches: 14. Germline CDR1 reads MGHRA; CDR2 reads YSYEKL. This CDR3 contains 19 residues. The CDR3 region is CASSARLAGGKSNTGELFF. DNA of the CDR3: TGCGCCAGCAGCGCTCGACTTGCGGGAGGCAAATCGAACACCGGGGAGCTGTTTTTT.

The chain links TRBV11-2 to TRBJ2-7; 9 bases are shared with TRBD1. V was clipped by 5 bases and J by 3 bases; unmatched bases: 2. The CDR3 loop spans 13 amino acids. CDR1 and CDR2 from the germline V gene are SGHAT and FQNNGV. The CDR3 DNA reads TGTGCCAGCAGCAGGACAGGGGACTACGAGCAGTACTTC. Protein product: CASSRTGDYEQYF.

This chain's CDR3 is CASSIGRDNEQFF. CDR3 DNA sequence: TGTGCCAGTAGTATTGGTCGGGACAATGAGCAGTTCTTC. The rearrangement uses TRBV19 and TRBJ2-1; D gene uncertain. V lost 3 bases and J lost 5, with 8 bases in between. The germline CDR1 and CDR2 sequences are LNHDA and SQIVND (reference sequence). The CDR3 totals 13 residues.

The chain combines TRBV2 with TRBJ1-2; the D gene is possibly TRBD1 (6 bases). The V end lost 3 bases, the J end lost 3 bases, and 8 bases lay between the germline ends. The germline V gene encodes CDR1 SNHLY and CDR2 FYNNEI. The length of the CDR3 is 13 residues. The CDR3 region is CASSDRGDYGYTF. The CDR3 nucleotides read TGTGCCAGCAGTGACAGGGGAGACTATGGCTACACCTTC.

The chain combines TRBV15 with TRBJ1-1; D is possibly TRBD1 (6 bases). CDR3 size: 13 residues. V lost 8 bases to trimming and J lost 1 base, with 11 bases between them. CDR1 LNHNV and CDR2 YYDKDF come from the germline V gene (reference sequence). CDR3 sequence reads: CATGGATNTEAFF. The CDR3 nucleotides are TGTGCCACCGGGGGGGCAACGAACACTGAAGCTTTCTTT.

The chain recombines TRBV19 with TRBJ1-2; D gene unclear. Germline assignment: CDR1 LNHDA and CDR2 SQIVND (reference sequence). The CDR3 runs 14 residues. V was clipped by 2 bases and J by 8 bases, with 15 bases between them. The CDR3 DNA reads as TGTGCCAGTAGTATATTTCACGGGAGACAAGGCTACACCTTC. Translating gives CASSIFHGRQGYTF.

This clone was counted a few times. V usage is TRBV5-3 and J usage is TRBJ1-5; D ambiguous. TRBV5-3 is noted as an ORF with a role that remains uncertain. The length of the CDR3 is 11 residues. V lost 0 bases, J lost 6 bases, and 1 base lay in between. CDR3 region: CARSLVQPQHF. The CDR3 bases are TGTGCCAGAAGCTTGGTTCAGCCCCAGCATTTT.

This chain links TRBV27 with TRBJ2-5; 7 bases fit TRBD2. The V segment lost 6 bases and the J segment 4 bases; nucleotides outside the gene matches: 8. The CDR3 sequence is 14 residues long. Germline V gene data show CDR1 as MNHEY and CDR2 as SMNVEV (reference sequence). This CDR3 is CASRDPGLRETQYF. The CDR3 DNA reads as TGTGCCAGCAGGGATCCGGGACTAAGAGAGACCCAGTACTTC.

This rearrangement joins TRBV7-6 to TRBJ2-5; 13 bases map to TRBD2. This CDR3 spans 18 amino acids. The V gene end was trimmed by 5 bases and the J gene end by 5 bases; junction bases not matched to a gene: 14. Looked up from germline, CDR1 is SGHVS and CDR2 is FNYEAQ. Here the CDR3 DNA reads TGTGCCAGCAGCCCCGGGACTAGCGGGACGGGGGTAGGGGAGACCCAGTACTTC. Encoded protein: CASSPGTSGTGVGETQYF.

The genes are TRBV2 and TRBJ2-3; 7 bases agree with TRBD2. Germline V gene sequence: CDR1 SNHLY, CDR2 FYNNEI. With V trimmed by 7 bases and J by 3 bases, 10 bases remained unmatched. CDR3 size: 15 residues. The CDR3 DNA reads as TGTGCCAGCACCCAGGGCGGCGGGAGTACAGATACGCAGTATTTT. It encodes CASTQGGGSTDTQYF.

V and J are TRBV7-3 and TRBJ2-5, with TRBD2 identical over 12 bases. CDR3 length equals 20 residues. Germline V gives CDR1 SGHTA, CDR2 FQGTGA. V gave up 1 base and J gave up 7 bases; unmatched junction bases: 19. CDR3 protein: CASSLMGGLAGRAEVGTQYF. The CDR3 nucleotides are TGTGCCAGCAGCTTAATGGGGGGACTAGCGGGCCGGGCGGAGGTCGGGACCCAGTACTTC.

The J gene is TRBJ2-1, the V gene TRBV9; tentative D call: TRBD2 (6 bases). Germline CDR1 SGDLS, CDR2 YYNGEE. The V and J ends lost 0 bases and 10 bases respectively, with 14 bases between them. The CDR3 loop spans 14 amino acids. CDR3 DNA: TGTGCCAGCAGCGTAGCGGGAGTTTCTCACGAGCAGTTCTTC. The encoded protein is CASSVAGVSHEQFF.

The genes are TRBV6-1 and TRBJ2-7; tentatively, D is TRBD1 (6 bases). The CDR3 length is 15 residues. The germline V gene has CDR1 MNHNS and CDR2 SASEGT. Trimming removed 4 bases from V and 0 bases from J, with 13 bases in between. The CDR3 loop reads CASSVLEDSSYEQYF. CDR3 DNA: TGTGCCAGCAGTGTACTAGAGGACAGCTCCTACGAGCAGTACTTC.

V gene TRBV5-1 combines with J gene TRBJ2-1; 12 bases fit TRBD2. Germline V gene data show CDR1 as SGHRS and CDR2 as YFSETQ. There are 14 residues in the CDR3. V was pared by 5 bases and J by 7 bases, with 4 bases of the junction left unmatched. The CDR3 DNA reads as TGCGCCAGCAGGGAGACTAGCGGGGGAAATGAGCAGTTCTTC. It yields the protein CASRETSGGNEQFF.

The V and J genes are TRBV13 and TRBJ2-3; D gene uncertain. This CDR3 comprises 16 residues. V was shortened by 4 bases and J by 0 bases, with 14 bases between the two germline ends. Germline V gene sequence: CDR1 PRHDT, CDR2 FYEKMQ (reference sequence). The CDR3 sequence: CASSSPLERSTDTQYF. The CDR3 bases are TGTGCCAGCAGCTCCCCCCTAGAGAGAAGCACAGATACGCAGTATTTT. Full variable domain (rest looked up from reference TRBV13 and TRBJ2-3): AAGVIQSPRHLIKEKRETATLKCYPIPRHDTVYWYQQGPGQDPQFLISFYEKMQSDKGSIPDRFSAQQFSDYHSELNMSSLELGDSALYFCASSSPLERSTDTQYFGPGTRLTVL.

This clone has a single count. The genes are TRBV10-3 and TRBJ2-1; TRBD1 or TRBD2 may be the D gene (5 bases each). With 3 bases removed from V and 2 bases from J, the gap between germline ends came to 14 bases. The CDR3 is 16 amino acids. CDR1 ENHRY and CDR2 SYGVKD come from the germline V gene. The CDR3 DNA sequence: TGTGCCATCAGTGACCCCGGGACCGCTACCTACAATGAGCAGTTCTTC. Amino acids: CAISDPGTATYNEQFF.